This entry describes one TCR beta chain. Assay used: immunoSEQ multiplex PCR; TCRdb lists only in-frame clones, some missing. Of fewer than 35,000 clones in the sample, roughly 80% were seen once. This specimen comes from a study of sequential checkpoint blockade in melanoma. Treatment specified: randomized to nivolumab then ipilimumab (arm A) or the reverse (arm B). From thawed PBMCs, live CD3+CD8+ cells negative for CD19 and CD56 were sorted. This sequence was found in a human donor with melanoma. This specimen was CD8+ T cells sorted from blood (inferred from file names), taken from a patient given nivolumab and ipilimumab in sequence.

As DNA, the CDR3 is TGTGCCATCGAGCCCCAGGGGGAAGAGACCCAGTACTTC. As protein: CAIEPQGEETQYF. The chain links TRBV7-2 to TRBJ2-5; 7 bases agree with TRBD1. The CDR3 length is 13 residues. The junction had 8 bases not matched to a gene; V was cut back by 10 bases and J by 3 bases. Germline V gene data show CDR1 as SGHTA and CDR2 as FQGNSA. The full variable domain, its missing parts supplied by reference TRBV7-2 and TRBJ2-5, is GAGVSQSPSNKVTEKGKDVELRCDPISGHTALYWYRQSLGQGLEFLIYFQGNSAPDKSGLPSDRFSAERTGGSVSTLTIQRTQQEDSAVYLCAIEPQGEETQYFGPGTRLLVL.